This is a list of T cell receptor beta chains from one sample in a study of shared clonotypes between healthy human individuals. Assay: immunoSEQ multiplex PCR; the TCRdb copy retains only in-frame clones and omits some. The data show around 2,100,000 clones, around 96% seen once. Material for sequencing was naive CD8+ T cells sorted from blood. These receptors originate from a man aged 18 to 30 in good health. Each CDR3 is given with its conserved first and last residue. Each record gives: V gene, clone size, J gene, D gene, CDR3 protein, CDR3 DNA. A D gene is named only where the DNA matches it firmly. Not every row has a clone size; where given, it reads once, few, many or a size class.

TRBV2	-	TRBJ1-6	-	CASRDRQEYNSPLHF	TGTGCCAGCAGGGACCGACAGGAGTATAATTCACCCCTCCACTTT
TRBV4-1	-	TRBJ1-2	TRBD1	CASSPGQGTVVFGYTF	TGCGCCAGCAGTCCAGGACAGGGAACAGTAGTGTTCGGCTACACCTTC
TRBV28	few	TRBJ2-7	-	CASSFGDYEQYF	TGTGCCAGCAGTTTTGGGGACTACGAGCAGTACTTC
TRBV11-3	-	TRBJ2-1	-	CASSRLGGYNEQFF	TGTGCCAGCAGCCGCCTCGGCGGCTACAATGAGCAGTTCTTC
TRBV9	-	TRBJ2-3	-	CASSGIQGSDTQYF	TGTGCCAGCAGCGGGATACAGGGTTCAGATACGCAGTATTTT
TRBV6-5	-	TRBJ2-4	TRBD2	CASSTSGRDIQYF	TGTGCCAGCAGTACTAGCGGGAGAGACATTCAGTACTTC
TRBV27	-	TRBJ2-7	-	CASSGTDSYEQYF	TGTGCCAGCAGTGGGACGGATTCCTACGAGCAGTACTTC
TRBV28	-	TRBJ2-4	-	CASSPPGGGNIQYF	TGTGCCAGCAGTCCCCCCGGGGGCGGGAACATTCAGTACTTC
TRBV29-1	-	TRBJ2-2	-	CSVEWGSGELFF	TGCAGCGTTGAATGGGGATCTGGGGAGCTGTTTTTT
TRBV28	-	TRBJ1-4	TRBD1	CASSPWGQINEKLFF	TGTGCCAGCAGTCCATGGGGACAGATTAATGAAAAACTGTTTTTT
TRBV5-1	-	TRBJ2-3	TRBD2	CASSRGLAGQPIGTDTQYF	TGCGCCAGCAGCCGAGGACTAGCGGGCCAGCCCATCGGGACAGATACGCAGTATTTT
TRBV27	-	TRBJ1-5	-	CASSPDSSNQPQHF	TGTGCCAGCAGTCCAGACAGTAGCAATCAGCCCCAGCATTTT
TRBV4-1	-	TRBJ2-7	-	CASSHGRASEQYF	TGCGCCAGCAGCCACGGCAGGGCAAGCGAGCAGTACTTC
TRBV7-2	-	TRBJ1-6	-	CASSLGRFYNSPLHF	TGTGCCAGCAGCTTAGGGCGGTTTTATAATTCACCCCTCCACTTT
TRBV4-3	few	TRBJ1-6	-	CASSQDTGVNSPLHF	TGCGCCAGCAGCCAAGATACGGGCGTTAATTCACCCCTCCACTTT
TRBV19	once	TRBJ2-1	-	CASSIYYLAPGEQFF	TGTGCCAGTAGTATATACTACCTCGCCCCGGGTGAGCAGTTCTTC
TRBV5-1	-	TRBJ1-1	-	CASSPRGHEATEAFF	TGCGCCAGCAGCCCTAGGGGACACGAGGCCACTGAAGCTTTCTTT
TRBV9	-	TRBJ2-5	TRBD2	CASSVPTSGYQETQYF	TGTGCCAGCAGCGTACCGACTAGCGGGTACCAAGAGACCCAGTACTTC
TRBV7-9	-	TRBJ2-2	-	CASSLTSGELFF	TGTGCCAGCAGCTTAACCTCCGGGGAGCTGTTTTTT
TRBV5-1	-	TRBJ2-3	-	CASSLVMTDTQYF	TGCGCCAGCAGCTTAGTAATGACAGATACGCAGTATTTT
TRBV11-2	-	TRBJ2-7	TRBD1	CASSLPGTASYEQYF	TGTGCCAGCAGTTTGCCCGGGACAGCGTCCTACGAGCAGTACTTC
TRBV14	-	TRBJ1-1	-	CASSEGGTEAFF	TGTGCCAGCAGCGAAGGGGGCACTGAAGCTTTCTTT
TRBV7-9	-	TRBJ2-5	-	CASSSPGGSGETQYF	TGTGCCAGCAGCTCACCCGGGGGTTCAGGAGAGACCCAGTACTTC
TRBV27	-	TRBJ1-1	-	CASSSQGNTEAFF	TGTGCCAGCAGTTCTCAGGGGAACACTGAAGCTTTCTTT
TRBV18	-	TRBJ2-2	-	CASSLWDTGELFF	TGTGCCAGCTCACTTTGGGATACCGGGGAGCTGTTTTTT
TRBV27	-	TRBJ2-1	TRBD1	CASSWDSSSYNEQFF	TGTGCCAGCAGTTGGGACAGTAGCTCCTACAATGAGCAGTTCTTC
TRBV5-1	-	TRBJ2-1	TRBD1	CASSLVQGAYEQFF	TGCGCCAGCAGCTTGGTGCAGGGGGCATATGAGCAGTTCTTC